The source of this TCR beta chain is a study of blood T cell repertoires in COVID-19. At the level of the study: Samples came from the United States, Italy and Spain, spanning acute and convalescent COVID-19. From T cells, B-cell-depleted T cells, or PBMCs came the material, which was cDNA or gDNA.

With V trimmed by 6 bases and J by 2 bases, 4 bases remained unmatched. This CDR3 has 14 amino acids. Germline V gene sequence: CDR1 MNHNY, CDR2 SVGAGI (reference sequence). In its sample, this clone was seen once. Authors' analysis steps: From reference gene primer amplification, estimates of nucleated cell counts were derived. Sequencing used immunoSEQ multiplex PCR; TCRdb keeps in-frame clones, though not all of them. That table is the source of V, J and clone size, and D and trimming were worked out from the DNA. Among under 150,000 clones listed, around 90% were seen once. This sequence was found in a man between 50 and 59 years old with active COVID-19. Sequencing used peripheral blood. The chain joins TRBV6-6 to TRBJ1-3; 7 bases fit TRBD1. CDR3 in DNA: TGTGCCAGCAGAAAACAGGGGACTGGAAACACCATATATTTT. It specifies CASRKQGTGNTIYF.